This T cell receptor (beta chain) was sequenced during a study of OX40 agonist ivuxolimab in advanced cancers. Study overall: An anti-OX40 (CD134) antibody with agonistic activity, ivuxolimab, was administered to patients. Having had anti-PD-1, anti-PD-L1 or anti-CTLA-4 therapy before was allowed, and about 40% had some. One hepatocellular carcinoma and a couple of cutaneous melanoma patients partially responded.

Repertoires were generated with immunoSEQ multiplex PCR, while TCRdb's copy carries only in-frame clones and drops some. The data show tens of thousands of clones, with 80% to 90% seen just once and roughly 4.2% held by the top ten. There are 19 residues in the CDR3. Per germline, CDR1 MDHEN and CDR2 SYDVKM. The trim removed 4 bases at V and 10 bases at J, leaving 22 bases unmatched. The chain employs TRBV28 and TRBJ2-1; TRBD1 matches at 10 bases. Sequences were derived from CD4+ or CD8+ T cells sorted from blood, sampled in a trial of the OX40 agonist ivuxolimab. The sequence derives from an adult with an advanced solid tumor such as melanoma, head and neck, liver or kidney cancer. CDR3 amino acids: CASSYGTGVRAGFSREQFF. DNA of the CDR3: TGTGCCAGCAGTTATGGGACAGGGGTTCGAGCGGGATTTTCAAGGGAGCAGTTCTTC.